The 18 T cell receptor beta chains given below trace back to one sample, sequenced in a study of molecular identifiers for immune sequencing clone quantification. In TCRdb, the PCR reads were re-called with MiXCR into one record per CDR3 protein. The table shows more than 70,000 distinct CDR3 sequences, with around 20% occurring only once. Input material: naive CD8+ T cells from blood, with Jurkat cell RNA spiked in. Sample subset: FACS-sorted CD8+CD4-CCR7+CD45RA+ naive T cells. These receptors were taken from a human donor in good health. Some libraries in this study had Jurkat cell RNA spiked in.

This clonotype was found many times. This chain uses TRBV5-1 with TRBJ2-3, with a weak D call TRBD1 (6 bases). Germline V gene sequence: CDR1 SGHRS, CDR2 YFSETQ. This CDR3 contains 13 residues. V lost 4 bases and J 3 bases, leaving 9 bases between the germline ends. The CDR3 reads CASSMTGTDTQYF. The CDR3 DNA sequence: TGCGCCAGCAGCATGACAGGTACAGATACGCAGTATTTT.

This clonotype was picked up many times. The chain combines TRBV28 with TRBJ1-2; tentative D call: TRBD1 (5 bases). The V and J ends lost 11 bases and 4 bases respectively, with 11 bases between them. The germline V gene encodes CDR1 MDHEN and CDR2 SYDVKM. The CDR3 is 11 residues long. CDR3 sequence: CAGGWGYGYTF. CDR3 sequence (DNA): TGTGCCGGGGGTTGGGGCTATGGCTACACCTTC.

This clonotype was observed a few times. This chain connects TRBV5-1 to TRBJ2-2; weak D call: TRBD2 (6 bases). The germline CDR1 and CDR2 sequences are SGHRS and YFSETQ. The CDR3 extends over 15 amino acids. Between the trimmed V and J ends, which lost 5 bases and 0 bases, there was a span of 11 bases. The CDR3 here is CASSLIAANTGELFF. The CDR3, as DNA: TGCGCCAGCAGTCTGATAGCGGCGAACACCGGGGAGCTGTTTTTT.

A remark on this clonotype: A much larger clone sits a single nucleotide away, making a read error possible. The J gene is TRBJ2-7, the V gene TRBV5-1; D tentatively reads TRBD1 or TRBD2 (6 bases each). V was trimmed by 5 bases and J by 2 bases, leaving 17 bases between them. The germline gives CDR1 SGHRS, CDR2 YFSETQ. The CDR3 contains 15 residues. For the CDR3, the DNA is TGCGCCAGCAGATTCACGGGGGCGGAGACCTACGAGCAGTACTTC. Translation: CASRFTGAETYEQYF.

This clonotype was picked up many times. CDR3 sequence: CASSLGQGTGELFF. The CDR3 DNA reads TGTGCCAGCAGCCTGGGACAGGGGACCGGGGAGCTGTTTTTT. The rearrangement links TRBV7-9 to TRBJ2-2, with 10 bases that match TRBD1. The V gene end was trimmed by 5 bases and the J gene end by 5 bases; junction bases not matched to a gene: 2. This CDR3 comprises 14 residues. Germline lookup yields CDR1 SEHNR and CDR2 FQNEAQ (reference sequence).

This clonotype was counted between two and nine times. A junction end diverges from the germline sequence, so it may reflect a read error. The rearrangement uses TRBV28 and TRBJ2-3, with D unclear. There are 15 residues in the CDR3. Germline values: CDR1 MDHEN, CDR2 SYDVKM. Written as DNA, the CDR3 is TGTGCCAGCAGTTTAGGACCCAGGTTTGCAGATACGCAGTGTTTT. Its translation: CASSLGPRFADTQCF. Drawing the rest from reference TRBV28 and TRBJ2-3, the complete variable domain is DVKVTQSSRYLVKRTGEKVFLECVQDMDHENMFWYRQDPGLGLRLIYFSYDVKMKEKGDIPEGYSVSREKKERFSLILESASTNQTSMYLCASSLGPRFADTQCFGPGTRLTVL.

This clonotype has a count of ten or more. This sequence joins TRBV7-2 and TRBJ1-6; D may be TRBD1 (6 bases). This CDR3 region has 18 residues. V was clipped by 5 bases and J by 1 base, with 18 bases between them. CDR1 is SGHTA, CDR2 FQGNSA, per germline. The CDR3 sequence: CASSIRFRGASYNSPLHF. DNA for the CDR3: TGTGCCAGCAGCATAAGGTTTAGGGGGGCTTCCTATAATTCACCCCTCCACTTT.

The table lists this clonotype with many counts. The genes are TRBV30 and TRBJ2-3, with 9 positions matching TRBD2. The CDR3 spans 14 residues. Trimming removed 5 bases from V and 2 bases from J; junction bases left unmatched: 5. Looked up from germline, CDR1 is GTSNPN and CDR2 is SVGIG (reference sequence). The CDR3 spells CAWSLAGPTDTQYF. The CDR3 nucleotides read TGTGCCTGGTCCCTAGCGGGGCCCACAGATACGCAGTATTTT.

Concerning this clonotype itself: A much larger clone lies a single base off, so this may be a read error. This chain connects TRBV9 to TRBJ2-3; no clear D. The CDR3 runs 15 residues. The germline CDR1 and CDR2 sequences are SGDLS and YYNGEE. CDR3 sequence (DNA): TGTACCAGCAGCGTAGGTGTCGGCAGCACAGATACGCAGTATTTT. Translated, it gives CTSSVGVGSTDTQYF. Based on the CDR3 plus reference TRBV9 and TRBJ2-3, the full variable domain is DSGVTQTPKHLITATGQRVTLRCSPRSGDLSVYWYQQSLDQGLQFLIQYYNGEERAKGNILERFSAQQFPDLHSELNLSSLELGDSALYFCTSSVGVGSTDTQYFGPGTRLTVL.

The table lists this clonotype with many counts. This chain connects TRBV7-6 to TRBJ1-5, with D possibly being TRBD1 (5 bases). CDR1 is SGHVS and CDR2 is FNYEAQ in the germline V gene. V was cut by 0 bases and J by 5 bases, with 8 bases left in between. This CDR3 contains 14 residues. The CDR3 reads CASSLAEGHQPQHF. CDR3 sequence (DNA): TGTGCCAGCAGCTTAGCCGAGGGGCATCAGCCCCAGCATTTT.

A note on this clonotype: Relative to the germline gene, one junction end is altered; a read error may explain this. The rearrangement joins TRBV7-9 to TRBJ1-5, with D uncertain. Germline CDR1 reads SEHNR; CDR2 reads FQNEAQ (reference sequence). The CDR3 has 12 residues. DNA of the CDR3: TGTGTCAGCAGCTCATGGGAACAGCCCCAGCATTTT. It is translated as CVSSSWEQPQHF. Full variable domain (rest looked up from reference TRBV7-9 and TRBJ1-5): DTGVSQNPRHKITKRGQNVTFRCDPISEHNRLYWYRQTLGQGPEFLTYFQNEAQLEKSRLLSDRFSAERPKGSFSTLEIQRTEQGDSAMYLCVSSSWEQPQHFGDGTRLSIL.

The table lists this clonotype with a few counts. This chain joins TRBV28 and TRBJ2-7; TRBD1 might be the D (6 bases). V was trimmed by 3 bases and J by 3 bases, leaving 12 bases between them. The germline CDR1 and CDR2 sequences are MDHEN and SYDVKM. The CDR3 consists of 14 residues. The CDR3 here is CASSFRTEDYEQYF. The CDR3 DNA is TGTGCCAGCAGTTTCAGGACAGAAGACTACGAGCAGTACTTC. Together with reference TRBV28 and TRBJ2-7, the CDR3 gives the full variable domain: DVKVTQSSRYLVKRTGEKVFLECVQDMDHENMFWYRQDPGLGLRLIYFSYDVKMKEKGDIPEGYSVSREKKERFSLILESASTNQTSMYLCASSFRTEDYEQYFGPGTRLTVT.

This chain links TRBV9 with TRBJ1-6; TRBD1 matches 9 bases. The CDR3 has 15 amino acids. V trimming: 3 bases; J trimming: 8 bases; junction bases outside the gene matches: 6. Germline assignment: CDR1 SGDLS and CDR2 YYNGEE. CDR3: CASSATGGAYSPLHF. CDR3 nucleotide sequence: TGTGCCAGCAGCGCCACAGGGGGCGCGTATTCACCCCTCCACTTT.

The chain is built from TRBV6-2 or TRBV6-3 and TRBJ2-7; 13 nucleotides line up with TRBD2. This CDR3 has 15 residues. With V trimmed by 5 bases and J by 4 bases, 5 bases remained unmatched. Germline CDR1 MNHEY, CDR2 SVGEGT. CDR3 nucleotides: TGTGCCAGCAGTCAAGGACTAGCGGGAGTATACGAGCAGTACTTC. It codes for CASSQGLAGVYEQYF.

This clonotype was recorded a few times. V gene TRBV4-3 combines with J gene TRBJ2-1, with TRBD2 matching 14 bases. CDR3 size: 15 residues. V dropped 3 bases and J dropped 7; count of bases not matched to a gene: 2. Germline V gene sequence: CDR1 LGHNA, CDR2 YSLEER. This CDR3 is CASSQGLAGANEQFF. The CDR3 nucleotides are TGCGCCAGCAGCCAGGGACTAGCGGGAGCGAATGAGCAGTTCTTC.

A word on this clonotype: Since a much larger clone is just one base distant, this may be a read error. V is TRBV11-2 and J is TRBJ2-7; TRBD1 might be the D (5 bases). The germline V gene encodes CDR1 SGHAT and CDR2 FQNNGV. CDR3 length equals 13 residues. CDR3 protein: CASSLERGYERYF. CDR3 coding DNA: TGTGCCAGCAGCTTAGAAAGGGGTTACGAGCGGTACTTC.

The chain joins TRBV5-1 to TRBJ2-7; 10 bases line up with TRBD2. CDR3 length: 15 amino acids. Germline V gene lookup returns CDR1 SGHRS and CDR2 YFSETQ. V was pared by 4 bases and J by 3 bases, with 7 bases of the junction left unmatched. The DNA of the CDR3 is TGCGCCAGCAGCCATACTAGCGGGGCGTTCTACGAGCAGTACTTC. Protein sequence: CASSHTSGAFYEQYF.

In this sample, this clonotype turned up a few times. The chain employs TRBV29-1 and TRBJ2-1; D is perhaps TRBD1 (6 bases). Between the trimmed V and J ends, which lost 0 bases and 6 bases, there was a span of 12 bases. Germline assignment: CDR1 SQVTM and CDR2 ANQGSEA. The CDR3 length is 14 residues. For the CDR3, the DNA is TGCAGCGTTGAAGATCCGGGACATTTCAATGAGCAGTTCTTC. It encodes CSVEDPGHFNEQFF.